What follows are 28 T cell receptor beta chains derived from one specimen sequenced in a study of human CD8 memory T cell subsets. The TCR beta sequencing libraries came from UMI-labeled 5' RACE. Following a re-call of the 5' RACE reads, TCRdb has one entry per CDR3 protein and lacks DNA. The sample has more than 9,000 distinct CDR3 sequences; the top ten hold about a tenth. Sequencing was done on a sample of CD8+ stem-like memory T cells (TSCM and TCM) sorted from PBMCs. As for subset: stem-like memory CD8 T cells (TSTEM), CCR7+ PD-1- TIGIT-. These TCRs come from a human donor in good health.

This sequence joins TRBV6-5 and TRBJ1-5. The germline V gene has CDR1 MNHEY and CDR2 SVGAGI. This CDR3 has 15 residues. The CDR3 region is CASRLSAVDNQPQHF.

The CDR3 loop is CASSWTGGGYEQYF. V is TRBV5-1 and J is TRBJ2-7; TCRdb indicates TRBD1, and absent DNA this call remains unverified. This CDR3 spans 14 amino acids. Germline V CDR1 and CDR2: SGHRS, YFSETQ.

The chain joins TRBV7-9 to TRBJ2-7. This CDR3 contains 13 residues. The germline V gene encodes CDR1 SEHNR and CDR2 FQNEAQ (reference sequence). CDR3 sequence reads: CASSPRLTYEQYF.

This clonotype is labeled medium-sized based on frequency. The V gene is TRBV20-1, the J gene TRBJ2-1; as DNA is missing, the TRBD2 call by TCRdb cannot be tested. The CDR3 extends over 13 amino acids. Germline lookup yields CDR1 DFQATT and CDR2 SNEGSKA (reference sequence). The CDR3 loop reads CSARGAGYNEQFF.

The rearrangement joins TRBV27 to TRBJ2-7. The CDR3 sequence is 14 residues long. CDR1 is MNHEY and CDR2 is SMNVEV in the germline V gene (reference sequence). The CDR3 loop is CARIDGRKVGEQYF.

V gene TRBV6-2 or TRBV6-3 combines with J gene TRBJ2-5; without DNA, the TCRdb call of TRBD2 cannot be checked. Germline assignment: CDR1 MNHEY and CDR2 SVGEGT. The CDR3 length is 17 residues. This CDR3 is CASSSEGLAGGQETQYF.

The chain links TRBV13 to TRBJ1-3; the D gene TCRdb calls, TRBD1, cannot be checked with no DNA. The CDR3 is made up of 17 amino acids. Germline CDR1 PRHDT, CDR2 FYEKMQ (reference sequence). CDR3 sequence: CASSYNPDRAEGNTIYF.

V is TRBV11-3 and J is TRBJ1-4; TCRdb's assignment of TRBD1 cannot be checked, as there is no DNA. Germline-derived CDR1 and CDR2 are SGHNT and YENEEA. The CDR3 has 15 amino acids. This chain's CDR3 is CASSLDRQQGEKLFF.

This rearrangement joins TRBV20-1 to TRBJ2-5; checking the TCRdb D call of TRBD2 is not possible without DNA. CDR3 length: 16 amino acids. The germline CDR1 and CDR2 sequences are DFQATT and SNEGSKA (reference sequence). The CDR3 sequence is CSAKSPSGRYQETQYF.

The J gene is TRBJ2-7, the V gene TRBV6-4. CDR3 length equals 16 residues. Germline CDR1 reads MRHNA; CDR2 reads SNTAGT. CDR3: CASSDLIYARTYEQYF.

The chain carries TRBV7-6 and TRBJ2-7. CDR3 length equals 14 residues. CDR1 and CDR2 from the germline V gene are SGHVS and FNYEAQ. CDR3 loop: CASSHDGETYEQYF.

The chain carries TRBV4-3 and TRBJ2-3. The CDR3 sequence is 13 residues long. CDR1 and CDR2 from the germline V gene are LGHNA and YSLEER. The CDR3 loop reads CASSQVNTDTQYF.

This clonotype counts as medium-sized by frequency. This chain joins TRBV10-2 and TRBJ1-6. CDR1 WSHSY and CDR2 SAAADI come from the germline V gene. This CDR3 is 15 amino acids long. The CDR3: CASTGESSYNSPLHF.

This clonotype is called medium-sized based on its frequency. The rearrangement links TRBV9 to TRBJ1-2; checking the TCRdb D call of TRBD1 is not possible without DNA. Germline V gene lookup returns CDR1 SGDLS and CDR2 YYNGEE. This CDR3 is built from 14 residues. The CDR3 loop reads CASSIRQGHYGYTF.

This clonotype is identified as medium-sized from frequency. The rearrangement links TRBV2 to TRBJ2-7; absent DNA, TCRdb's TRBD1 call cannot be checked. Germline V gene lookup returns CDR1 SNHLY and CDR2 FYNNEI. The CDR3 runs 14 residues. The CDR3 is CASQPGQASYEQYF.

The rearrangement uses TRBV28 and TRBJ2-2; TCRdb gives TRBD1 as the D gene, but with no DNA this cannot be confirmed. Germline V lookup: CDR1 MDHEN, CDR2 SYDVKM. The CDR3 has 15 residues. The CDR3 loop reads CASSLGLGVPGELFF.

V usage is TRBV10-3 and J usage is TRBJ1-2; without DNA, the TCRdb call of TRBD1 cannot be checked. Germline V CDR1 and CDR2: ENHRY, SYGVKD. The CDR3 extends over 16 amino acids. The CDR3 is CAISESFKGKDYGYTF.

The chain uses TRBV3-1 and TRBJ2-1; with no DNA, the TCRdb D assignment of TRBD2 cannot be verified. Germline V gene sequence: CDR1 LGHDT, CDR2 YNNKEL (reference sequence). The CDR3 is 19 residues long. The CDR3 loop is CASSQEATAGTSIIHEQFF.

This rearrangement joins TRBV4-3 to TRBJ2-7. This CDR3 has 15 amino acids. From germline, CDR1 is LGHNA and CDR2 YSLEER. The chain's CDR3 is CASSQALSRTYEQYF.

The CDR3 is CASIPLRAAAEAFF. This chain uses TRBV9 with TRBJ1-1; the D call from TCRdb, TRBD1, cannot be confirmed without DNA. CDR3 length: 14 residues. The germline gives CDR1 SGDLS, CDR2 YYNGEE. Variable domain in full (rest from reference TRBV9 and TRBJ1-1): DSGVTQTPKHLITATGQRVTLRCSPRSGDLSVYWYQQSLDQGLQFLIQYYNGEERAKGNILERFSAQQFPDLHSELNLSSLELGDSALYFCASIPLRAAAEAFFGQGTRLTVV.

The chain uses TRBV4-1 and TRBJ2-7; TCRdb indicates TRBD1, and absent DNA this call remains unverified. The CDR3 consists of 16 residues. Germline V gene lookup returns CDR1 MGHRA and CDR2 YSYEKL. The CDR3 here is CASSQATGSLSYEQYF.

The CDR3 region is CASSWTTGGTEAFF. V and J are TRBV5-1 and TRBJ1-1; TCRdb calls TRBD1, which cannot be checked without DNA. The germline V gene encodes CDR1 SGHRS and CDR2 YFSETQ. This CDR3 comprises 14 residues. Full variable domain (outside the CDR3, taken from reference TRBV5-1 and TRBJ1-1): KAGVTQTPRYLIKTRGQQVTLSCSPISGHRSVSWYQQTPGQGLQFLFEYFSETQRNKGNFPGRFSGRQFSNSRSEMNVSTLELGDSALYLCASSWTTGGTEAFFGQGTRLTVV.

J is TRBJ2-3 and V is TRBV2; TCRdb names TRBD1, which stays unverified in the absence of DNA. Germline-derived CDR1 and CDR2 are SNHLY and FYNNEI. This CDR3 has 14 amino acids. CDR3: CASWGTEHTDTQYF.

The CDR3 is CASSSSFSFNYGYTF. V usage is TRBV7-9 and J usage is TRBJ1-2. The CDR3 is 15 residues long. The germline V gene has CDR1 SEHNR and CDR2 FQNEAQ (reference sequence).

V usage is TRBV19 and J usage is TRBJ2-3; checking the TCRdb D call of TRBD1 is not possible without DNA. The CDR3 extends over 16 amino acids. Germline V gene sequence: CDR1 LNHDA, CDR2 SQIVND (reference sequence). CDR3 amino acids: CASSSLEWDATDTQYF.

Its frequency marks this clonotype as medium-sized. The chain joins TRBV7-6 to TRBJ2-3. The CDR3 runs to 20 residues. Per germline, CDR1 SGHVS and CDR2 FNYEAQ. The CDR3 is CASSPLDQDQNRVITDTQYF.

Frequency places this clonotype as medium-sized. The chain joins TRBV15 to TRBJ2-5. Germline V gene data show CDR1 as LNHNV and CDR2 as YYDKDF (reference sequence). The length of the CDR3 is 13 residues. CDR3 protein: CATSVASQETQYF.

The CDR3 is CASRTGLRQYF. This rearrangement joins TRBV12-3 or TRBV12-4 to TRBJ2-7; the D gene TCRdb calls, TRBD1, cannot be checked with no DNA. The CDR3 covers 11 residues.